These 9 T cell receptor beta chains originate from one sample sequenced in a study of beta chain features in type 1 diabetes. The whole isolated RNA underwent reverse transcription, so sequencing captured expressed TCRB transcripts. Profiled with immunoSEQ multiplex PCR; TCRdb holds only in-frame clones, not every one. The table shows about 320,000 clones, with 12% to 15% occurring only once. The specimen sequenced was central memory CD4+ T cells from blood. All receptors derive from a man between 25 and 39 years old in good health.

This chain uses TRBV30 with TRBJ2-2; D is unclear. V was trimmed by 2 bases and J by 6 bases, leaving 10 bases between them. Per the germline V gene, CDR1 is GTSNPN and CDR2 is SVGIG (reference sequence). This CDR3 contains 13 residues. The DNA for the CDR3 is TGTGCCTGGAGTTCGTATGGACCCGGGGAGCTGTTTTTT. Amino acids: CAWSSYGPGELFF.

Only a few counts were recorded for this clone. The sample contains more than one DNA sequence encoding this CDR3. V gene TRBV11-2 combines with J gene TRBJ2-5; possible D gene TRBD1, 5 bases. CDR3 size: 13 residues. The germline V gene encodes CDR1 SGHAT and CDR2 FQNNGV. V was clipped by 1 base and J by 2 bases, with 5 bases between them. The CDR3: CASSLGTQETQYF. The CDR3 DNA sequence: TGTGCCAGCAGCTTAGGGACACAAGAGACCCAGTACTTC. The variable domain in full, completed from reference TRBV11-2 and TRBJ2-5, reads EAGVAQSPRYKIIEKRQSVAFWCNPISGHATLYWYQQILGQGPKLLIQFQNNGVVDDSQLPKDRFSAERLKGVDSTLKIQPAKLEDSAVYLCASSLGTQETQYFGPGTRLLVL.

This clone was seen many times. This chain joins TRBV7-2 and TRBJ1-3; D is ambiguous. CDR3 size: 16 residues. V was trimmed by 1 base and J by 4 bases, leaving 14 bases between them. Germline assignment: CDR1 SGHTA and CDR2 FQGNSA. As DNA, the CDR3 is TGTGCCAGCAGCTTAGATCTTCGGGCAGGAGGAAACACCATATATTTT. It yields the protein CASSLDLRAGGNTIYF.

The V gene is TRBV29-1, the J gene TRBJ1-2, with TRBD1 matching 8 bases. The CDR3 spans 12 residues. Germline CDR1 is SQVTM and CDR2 is ANQGSEA. With V trimmed by 7 bases and J by 4 bases, 5 bases remained unmatched. The CDR3 bases are TGCAGCGGAGCGACAGGGGCCTATGGCTACACCTTC. As protein: CSGATGAYGYTF.

The V gene is TRBV30, the J gene TRBJ2-2; 9 positions agree with TRBD2. There are 14 residues in the CDR3. Germline loops: CDR1 GTSNPN, CDR2 SVGIG (reference sequence). Trimming removed 3 bases from V and 8 bases from J; junction bases left unmatched: 7. CDR3 loop: CAWRASGTVGELFF. The DNA for the CDR3 is TGTGCCTGGAGGGCTAGCGGGACTGTGGGGGAGCTGTTTTTT.

This clone was seen only a few times. The chain couples TRBV5-1 to TRBJ2-1; 8 nucleotides match TRBD2. The CDR3 is made up of 16 amino acids. Germline V gene lookup returns CDR1 SGHRS and CDR2 YFSETQ. V shed 2 bases and J 3 bases; nucleotides not matched to a gene: 7. The CDR3 coding sequence is TGCGCCAGCAGCTTCGGAGCGGGGGTCGACTACAATGAGCAGTTCTTC. It yields the protein CASSFGAGVDYNEQFF.

J is TRBJ1-2 and V is TRBV10-1, with unresolved D. The CDR3 is 13 amino acids. Germline values: CDR1 WNHNN, CDR2 SYGVQD (reference sequence). Between the trimmed V and J ends, which lost 5 bases and 2 bases, there was a span of 9 bases. In DNA form, the CDR3 reads TGCGCCAGCAGTTCGCAGTTGAACTATGGCTACACCTTC. Encoded protein: CASSSQLNYGYTF.

The V call is TRBV9, the J call TRBJ1-5; 10 nucleotides line up with TRBD1. Germline CDR1 and CDR2: SGDLS and YYNGEE. The trim removed 3 bases at V and 6 bases at J, leaving 3 bases unmatched. The CDR3 covers 14 residues. The CDR3 is CASSADRGRQPQHF. Here the CDR3 DNA reads TGTGCCAGCAGCGCAGACAGGGGGCGTCAGCCCCAGCATTTT.

This clone was counted a few times. The CDR3 bases are TGCAGCGTTGACGGGGTTAACACTGAAGCTTTCTTT. It encodes CSVDGVNTEAFF. The genes are TRBV29-1 and TRBJ1-1; D remains ambiguous. The CDR3 is 12 amino acids. V dropped 3 bases and J dropped 2 bases, with 7 bases sitting between them. The V gene's germline CDR1 is SQVTM and CDR2 ANQGSEA.